Listed below are T cell receptor beta chains from one sample, sequenced in a study of T-cell reconstitution after alpha-beta-depleted transplantation in children. TCRdb analysed the PCR reads with MiXCR anew, one entry per CDR3 protein. This table has roughly 300,000 distinct CDR3 sequences, 9.9% appearing once. This specimen consisted of PBMCs from the stem cell graft donor, obtained from the stem cell graft. The origin of the receptors is a human donor who donated a stem cell graft to a child with SCID. Both conserved end residues are part of each CDR3. Fields, in order: CDR3 length, V gene, J gene, CDR3 protein.

15	TRBV5-1	TRBJ2-1	CASSFGGSQYGEQFF
17	TRBV14	TRBJ2-3	CASSKNPGQGMGDTQYF
14	TRBV24-1	TRBJ2-1	CATSEAGSYNEQFF
17	TRBV7-9	TRBJ2-1	CASSRLTSGGTNNEQFF
14	TRBV10-3	TRBJ2-1	CATVQGGAGNEQFF
14	TRBV7-9	TRBJ2-2	CASSLGPLLGELFF
15	TRBV3-1	TRBJ2-1	CASSQGGGTGVEQFF
15	TRBV9	TRBJ1-2	CASSESGQINYGYTF
12	TRBV5-1	TRBJ1-3	CASSPEGNTIYF
14	TRBV25-1	TRBJ1-4	CASSEIGGFNKLFF
13	TRBV7-2	TRBJ2-5	CASSLAGAGTQYF
12	TRBV18	TRBJ1-2	CASSPGTAGYTF
13	TRBV6-5	TRBJ1-1	CASSYPPWTEAFF
16	TRBV4-1	TRBJ2-5	CASSTQTGESGETQYF
17	TRBV18	TRBJ2-6	CASSPAGSISGANVLTF